These T cell receptor beta chains were read from a single sample in a study of breast tumors, draining lymph nodes, adjacent tissues. TCRdb itself ran the multiplex PCR reads through MiXCR, one entry per CDR3 protein. The table records around 50,000 distinct CDR3 sequences, about 21% of them present only once. The source material was breast tumor tissue. Every receptor here comes from a female donor with breast cancer. Some clones in this sample may be carry-over from other donors' samples. The CDR3 runs from the conserved cysteine through the conserved F or W. A D gene is named only where the DNA matches it firmly. Some rows mark clone size as missing; the rest say once, few, many or name a class of expanded clone.

J | D | size | V | DNA | CDR3
TRBJ2-2 | NA | NA | TRBV19 | TGTGCCAGTAGCCCCAGCCAGAGAAGCGTGGCCGGGGAGCTGTTTTTT | CASSPSQRSVAGELFF
TRBJ2-7 | TRBD2 | medium-sized | TRBV15 | TGTGCCACCAGCAGAGATCGGGCGGGAGGATCAGACGAGCAGTACTTC | CATSRDRAGGSDEQYF
TRBJ2-3 | TRBD2 | many | TRBV20-1 | TGCAGTGCTAGTTCCCCTAGCGGGATCGTAACGGATACGCAGTATTTT | CSASSPSGIVTDTQYF
TRBJ1-5 | NA | many | TRBV30 | TGTGCCTGGAGGCTCCAGGGCAGCAATCAGCCCCAGCATTTT | CAWRLQGSNQPQHF
TRBJ2-1 | NA | NA | TRBV27 | TGTGCCAGCAGTCCCCTCCTGACCGGTACCTACAATGAGCAGTTCTTC | CASSPLLTGTYNEQFF
TRBJ2-1 | NA | many | TRBV27 | TGTGCCAGCAGTTTACGTTACAGCTTGGGCTTTACGTTCTTC | CASSLRYSLGFTFF
TRBJ1-5 | NA | many | TRBV18 | TGTGCCAGCTCCATGAGCGCTAATAGCAATCAGCCCCAGCATTTT | CASSMSANSNQPQHF
TRBJ2-7 | NA | many | TRBV27 | TGTGCCAGCAGCCCGCCGGGACACCTCTCCTACGAGCAGTACTTC | CASSPPGHLSYEQYF
TRBJ2-3 | NA | many | TRBV7-3 | TGTGCCAGCAGCTCTCTCGGATCGCCGCAGTATTTT | CASSSLGSPQYF
TRBJ2-2 | NA | NA | TRBV10-1 | TGCGCCAGCAGTGAGCCCTTGGCCCCGGACACCGGGGAGCTGTTTTTT | CASSEPLAPDTGELFF
TRBJ2-2 | TRBD2 | many | TRBV19 | TGTGCCAGTAGTATTAGGGGACTAGCCGTCACCGGGGAGCTGTTTTTT | CASSIRGLAVTGELFF
TRBJ1-2 | NA | NA | TRBV20-1 | TGCAGTGCTATGGAAACTAACTATGGCTACACCTTC | CSAMETNYGYTF
TRBJ2-6 | TRBD1 | many | TRBV10-3 | TGTGCCATCAGTGCATTGGACAGGGGGCCAAGCTCTGGGGCCAACGTCCTGACTTTC | CAISALDRGPSSGANVLTF
TRBJ1-6 | NA | many | TRBV27 | TGTGCCAGCAGTTTACCCCCGAGTAATGATTCACCCCTCCACTTT | CASSLPPSNDSPLHF
TRBJ2-1 | NA | many | TRBV3-1 | TGTGCCAGCAGCTCAGGGACTGCCGCCTACAATGAGCAGTTCTTC | CASSSGTAAYNEQFF
TRBJ2-5 | NA | NA | TRBV6-1 | TGTGCCAACAGTGAGTCCAGGGCAGAGACCCAGTACTTC | CANSESRAETQYF
TRBJ2-2 | NA | many | TRBV24-1 | TGTGCCACCAGTGGGGGGGCCTCGGAGACCGGGGAGCTGTTTTTT | CATSGGASETGELFF
TRBJ2-3 | NA | NA | TRBV11-2 | TGTGCCAGCAGCCCCCGGGACCGGGGGCCCCATGCAGATACGCAGTATTTT | CASSPRDRGPHADTQYF
TRBJ2-7 | NA | many | TRBV6-1 | TGTGCCAGCAGTCCCCTACAGGGGGGGAGCGACGAGCAGTACTTC | CASSPLQGGSDEQYF
TRBJ2-7 | TRBD2 | NA | TRBV10-3 | TGTGCCATCGGGGGGGGAGGTGAGCAGTACTTC | CAIGGGGEQYF
TRBJ1-5 | NA | many | TRBV20-1 | TGCAGTGCTAGAGATGTGGACGGACCAAATCAGCCCCAGCATTTT | CSARDVDGPNQPQHF
TRBJ1-2 | NA | many | TRBV6-5 | TGTGCCAGCAGTTACTCGATGGGGGCCGGCGGCTACACCTTC | CASSYSMGAGGYTF
TRBJ1-6 | NA | many | TRBV19 | TGTGCCAGTACCAGAACGGGAGGTAATTCACCCCTCCACTTT | CASTRTGGNSPLHF
TRBJ1-6 | TRBD1 | many | TRBV6-5 | TGTGCCGACCCCAGGGGGACTAATTCACCCCTCCACTTT | CADPRGTNSPLHF
TRBJ2-3 | NA | few | TRBV4-2 | TGTGCCAGCAGCCAAGACCACTTCACAGATACGCAGTATTTT | CASSQDHFTDTQYF
TRBJ2-7 | TRBD2 | many | TRBV7-9 | TGTGCCAGCAGCTCGCCGACTAGCTCGCGAGACGAGCAGTACTTC | CASSSPTSSRDEQYF
TRBJ1-2 | TRBD1 | many | TRBV10-3 | TGTGCCATCAGTGAGTCAAGGACAGGGTCTTTTTCCGGCTACACCTTC | CAISESRTGSFSGYTF